This passage covers 25 T cell receptor beta chains from one sample sequenced in a study of blood T cell repertoires in COVID-19. Clones were read by immunoSEQ multiplex PCR, and TCRdb kept only the in-frame ones, dropping some. The table has roughly 60,000 clones, about 86% seen once. The sequenced sample was peripheral blood. The source is a man aged 35 to 55 with acute or convalescent COVID-19.

J is TRBJ1-5 and V is TRBV6-1; 9 bases match TRBD1. This CDR3 region has 15 residues. V lost 2 bases to trimming and J lost 7 bases; unmatched junction nucleotides: 6. Germline CDR1 and CDR2: MNHNS and SASEGT. Here the CDR3 reads CASSETGTGFQPQHF. CDR3 nucleotides: TGTGCCAGCAGTGAAACTGGGACAGGGTTCCAGCCCCAGCATTTT.

The rearrangement links TRBV19 to TRBJ1-2; tentative D call: TRBD1 (5 bases). CDR3 length: 11 residues. V gave up 7 bases and J gave up 8 bases, with 11 bases separating them. CDR1 and CDR2 (germline): LNHDA, SQIVND (reference sequence). CDR3 loop: CASNKGSGYTF. CDR3 in DNA: TGTGCCAGTAATAAGGGGTCCGGCTACACCTTC.

DNA for the CDR3: TGCGCCAGCAGCCTCGGACAGGGGGCGACCGAGCAGTACTTC. Translated: CASSLGQGATEQYF. V and J are TRBV5-1 and TRBJ2-7; 11 bases map to TRBD1. The junction had 6 bases not matched to a gene; V was cut back by 4 bases and J by 6 bases. CDR1 and CDR2 (germline): SGHRS, YFSETQ. The CDR3 sequence is 14 residues long.

The chain is built from TRBV11-3 and TRBJ1-1; no reliable D call. CDR3 size: 13 residues. Germline CDR1 is SGHNT and CDR2 is YENEEA. The V and J ends lost 5 bases and 0 bases respectively, with 7 bases between them. The CDR3 DNA reads as TGTGCCAGCAGCGCGTTTATGAACACTGAAGCTTTCTTT. It yields the protein CASSAFMNTEAFF. The full variable domain, rest sourced from reference TRBV11-3 and TRBJ1-1, is EAGVVQSPRYKIIEKKQPVAFWCNPISGHNTLYWYLQNLGQGPELLIRYENEEAVDDSQLPKDRFSAERLKGVDSTLKIQPAELGDSAVYLCASSAFMNTEAFFGQGTRLTVV.

V is TRBV12-3 or TRBV12-4 and J is TRBJ1-4, with a tentative D call TRBD1 (6 bases). This CDR3 has 13 amino acids. V was cut by 7 bases and J by 8 bases, with 14 bases left in between. The DNA for the CDR3 is TGTGCCAGCAATTCCGGGACATACGAAAAACTGTTTTTT. It codes for CASNSGTYEKLFF.

This chain joins TRBV2 and TRBJ1-2; D is unresolved. CDR3 length equals 12 residues. CDR1 and CDR2 from the germline V gene are SNHLY and FYNNEI. V lost 8 bases, J lost 7 bases, and 14 bases lay in between. The CDR3 sequence: CASGSLGGGYTF. The CDR3 bases are TGTGCCAGCGGGTCCCTAGGTGGTGGCTACACCTTC.

This clone was found once. The chain carries TRBV19 and TRBJ1-6; 7 nucleotides align to TRBD1. Germline values: CDR1 LNHDA, CDR2 SQIVND (reference sequence). This CDR3 has 16 amino acids. V shed 4 bases and J 9 bases; nucleotides not matched to a gene: 12. This CDR3 is CASSNPGQPDSSPLHF. The CDR3 DNA sequence: TGTGCCAGTAGTAATCCGGGACAGCCGGACTCTTCACCCCTCCACTTT.

Only a few counts were recorded for this clone. The V gene is TRBV7-2, the J gene TRBJ1-5, with D perhaps TRBD1 (6 bases). Trimming shortened V by 2 bases and J by 5 bases, and 19 bases separated the two germline ends. Germline V gene lookup returns CDR1 SGHTA and CDR2 FQGNSA. This CDR3 is 17 amino acids long. Here the CDR3 reads CASSLSSSDSYYQPQHF. CDR3 DNA: TGTGCCAGCAGCTTAAGTTCCTCGGACAGCTACTATCAGCCCCAGCATTTT.

The chain combines TRBV10-3 with TRBJ1-1; 7 bases fit TRBD1. Trimming at V came to 4 bases and at J to 5 bases, leaving 7 bases not matched to a gene. This CDR3 contains 14 residues. Germline CDR1 is ENHRY and CDR2 is SYGVKD. CDR3 in amino acids: CAISVGQGGTEAFF. In DNA, the CDR3 is TGTGCCATCAGTGTAGGGCAGGGGGGAACTGAAGCTTTCTTT.

V usage is TRBV3-1 (or the pseudogene TRBV3-2) and J usage is TRBJ1-2, with D unclear. The CDR3 has 15 amino acids. The germline V and J ends were trimmed by 3 bases and 5 bases, with 16 bases remaining between them. Per germline, CDR1 LGHDT and CDR2 YNNKEL (reference sequence). CDR3 sequence (DNA): TGTGCCAGCAGCCAGCCCCCTCCCGGGATGTATGGCTACACCTTC. Its protein is CASSQPPPGMYGYTF.

V gene TRBV11-3 combines with J gene TRBJ2-3; tentatively, D is TRBD2 (5 bases). Trimming cost V 5 bases and J 8 bases, with 11 bases left between them. Germline CDR1 SGHNT, CDR2 YENEEA. The CDR3 runs to 12 residues. Here the CDR3 reads CASSPSAGTQYF. The CDR3 DNA sequence: TGTGCCAGCAGCCCTTCGGCGGGTACGCAGTATTTT.

The chain recombines TRBV6-1 with TRBJ2-3, with TRBD1 matching over 8 bases. Germline assignment: CDR1 MNHNS and CDR2 SASEGT. The CDR3 sequence is 15 residues long. V trimming: 3 bases; J trimming: 4 bases; junction bases outside the gene matches: 6. In DNA form, the CDR3 reads TGTGCCAGCAGTGAGACAGGGGAGGATGCAGATACGCAGTATTTT. It encodes CASSETGEDADTQYF.

This clone was observed a handful of times. The rearrangement links TRBV11-3 to TRBJ2-3; 7 bases map to TRBD2. The V and J ends lost 4 bases and 2 bases, in that order; junction bases with no gene match: 3. The V gene's germline CDR1 is SGHNT and CDR2 YENEEA. CDR3 length equals 14 residues. The CDR3 bases are TGTGCCAGCAGCTCTGGGGGGGTCACAGATACGCAGTATTTT. Its translation is CASSSGGVTDTQYF.

The chain uses TRBV12-5 and TRBJ1-2; 7 nucleotides agree with TRBD1. The germline gives CDR1 LGHNT, CDR2 FRNRAP. The CDR3 has 14 residues. V was pared by 1 base and J by 5 bases, with 4 bases of the junction left unmatched. The CDR3 sequence is CASGLGTGDYGYTF. The CDR3 nucleotides read TGTGCTAGTGGTTTGGGGACAGGAGATTATGGCTACACCTTC.

The rearrangement uses TRBV25-1 and TRBJ1-1, with D possibly being TRBD1 (6 bases). The CDR3 totals 16 residues. The V and J ends lost 8 bases and 0 bases respectively, with 19 bases between them. The germline V gene encodes CDR1 MGHDK and CDR2 SYGVNS. CDR3 nucleotides: TGTGCCAGCGCGAGGCAGGGGCCGTTAATGAACACTGAAGCTTTCTTT. It is translated as CASARQGPLMNTEAFF. Full variable domain (outside the CDR3, taken from reference TRBV25-1 and TRBJ1-1): EADIYQTPRYLVIGTGKKITLECSQTMGHDKMYWYQQDPGMELHLIHYSYGVNSTEKGDLSSESTVSRIRTEHFPLTLESARPSHTSQYLCASARQGPLMNTEAFFGQGTRLTVV.

This chain uses TRBV5-5 with TRBJ1-5; D remains ambiguous. CDR3 length equals 15 residues. Trimming shortened V by 0 bases and J by 5 bases, and 12 bases separated the two germline ends. Germline-derived CDR1 and CDR2 are SGHKS and YYEKEE (reference sequence). The CDR3 sequence is CASSLAQDGYQPQHF. The CDR3 DNA reads TGTGCCAGCAGCTTGGCGCAGGATGGGTATCAGCCCCAGCATTTT.

V usage is TRBV11-2 and J usage is TRBJ1-4, with D possibly matching TRBD1 (6 bases). The CDR3 loop spans 17 amino acids. Trimming took 2 bases from V and 7 from J, leaving 20 bases between them. Germline loops: CDR1 SGHAT, CDR2 FQNNGV. CDR3 sequence reads: CASSLRARGRGLEKLFF. DNA of the CDR3: TGTGCCAGCAGCTTAAGAGCCAGGGGCCGGGGCCTTGAAAAACTGTTTTTT.

This chain links TRBV7-8 with TRBJ2-7; 7 nucleotides align to TRBD1. Per germline, CDR1 SGHVS and CDR2 FQNEAQ. The CDR3 runs to 15 residues. V lost 4 bases to trimming and J lost 2 bases; unmatched junction nucleotides: 8. The CDR3 sequence is CASSSSQGGPYEQYF. The CDR3, as DNA: TGTGCCAGCAGCTCCTCCCAAGGGGGCCCCTACGAGCAGTACTTC.

This rearrangement joins TRBV7-8 to TRBJ2-7; TRBD2 agrees at 11 bases. From germline, CDR1 is SGHVS and CDR2 FQNEAQ. After removal of 3 bases from V and 3 bases from J, the junction contained 1 base not matched to a gene. The length of the CDR3 is 14 residues. The CDR3: CASSFGTSGYEQYF. In DNA form, the CDR3 reads TGTGCCAGCAGCTTCGGGACTAGCGGCTACGAGCAGTACTTC.

The V and J genes are TRBV11-3 and TRBJ1-2; D possibly corresponds to TRBD1 (5 bases). The CDR3 spans 15 residues. V was clipped by 5 bases and J by 4 bases, with 17 bases between them. CDR1 is SGHNT, CDR2 YENEEA, per germline. DNA for the CDR3: TGTGCCAGCAGCGCGACGACAACAGGAAGCTATGGCTACACCTTC. Its translation: CASSATTTGSYGYTF.

This clone was detected once. The chain couples TRBV11-2 to TRBJ2-5; TRBD2 aligns across 7 bases. Germline lookup yields CDR1 SGHAT and CDR2 FQNNGV. V gave up 0 bases and J gave up 3 bases; unmatched junction bases: 10. The CDR3 is made up of 17 amino acids. DNA for the CDR3: TGTGCCAGCAGCTTAGATAGAGGACTAGTGACGGAAGAGACCCAGTACTTC. Translating it yields CASSLDRGLVTEETQYF.

The CDR3 sequence is CATSDFEGQGANTQYF. As DNA, the CDR3 is TGTGCCACCAGTGATTTTGAGGGACAGGGGGCAAATACGCAGTATTTT. V usage is TRBV24-1 and J usage is TRBJ2-3; TRBD1 aligns across 12 bases. Losses at the gene ends were 1 base for V and 7 bases for J; bases not matched to a gene: 5. Germline CDR1 is KGHDR and CDR2 is SFDVKD. The CDR3 is 16 residues long.

This chain joins TRBV5-6 and TRBJ1-5; D gene uncertain. The germline gives CDR1 SGHDT, CDR2 YYEEEE. The germline V and J ends were trimmed by 2 bases and 3 bases, with 6 bases remaining between them. The CDR3 totals 13 residues. Here the CDR3 reads CASSLGVNQPQHF. The CDR3 DNA reads as TGTGCCAGCAGCTTAGGAGTCAATCAGCCCCAGCATTTT.

The chain links TRBV11-3 to TRBJ2-1, with a weak D call TRBD2 (7 bases). The CDR3 covers 17 residues. Trimming shortened V by 1 base and J by 6 bases, and 19 bases separated the two germline ends. Looked up from germline, CDR1 is SGHNT and CDR2 is YENEEA. The CDR3 DNA follows: TGTGCCAGCAGCTTAGCGGGGCCAAAGGGGGAGGGCAATGAGCAGTTCTTC. Protein: CASSLAGPKGEGNEQFF.

V gene TRBV2 combines with J gene TRBJ1-1; no clear D. V was shortened by 2 bases and J by 7 bases, with 14 bases between the two germline ends. This CDR3 has 14 residues. Germline CDR1 reads SNHLY; CDR2 reads FYNNEI. DNA of the CDR3: TGTGCCAGCAGTGAAATTTTCTCCCGGGGTGAAGCTTTCTTT. Its protein product is CASSEIFSRGEAFF.